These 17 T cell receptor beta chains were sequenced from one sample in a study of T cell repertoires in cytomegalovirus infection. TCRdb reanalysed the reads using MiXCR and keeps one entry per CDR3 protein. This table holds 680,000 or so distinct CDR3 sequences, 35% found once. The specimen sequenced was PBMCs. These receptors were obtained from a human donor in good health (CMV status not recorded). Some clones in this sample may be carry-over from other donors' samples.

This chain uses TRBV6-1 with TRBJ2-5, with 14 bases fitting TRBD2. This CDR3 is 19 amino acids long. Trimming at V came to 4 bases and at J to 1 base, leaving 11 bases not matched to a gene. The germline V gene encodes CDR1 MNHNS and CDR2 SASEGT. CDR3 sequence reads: CASSGTSGGPVGPQETQYF. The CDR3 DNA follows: TGTGCCAGCAGTGGGACTAGCGGGGGGCCTGTGGGACCCCAAGAGACCCAGTACTTC.

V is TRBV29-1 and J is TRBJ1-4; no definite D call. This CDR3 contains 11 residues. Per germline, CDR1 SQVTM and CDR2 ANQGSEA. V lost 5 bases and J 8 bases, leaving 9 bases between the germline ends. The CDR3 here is CSVRDGEKLFF. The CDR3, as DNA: TGCAGCGTTCGAGATGGCGAAAAACTGTTTTTT. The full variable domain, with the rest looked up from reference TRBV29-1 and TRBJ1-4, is SAVISQKPSRDICQRGTSLTIQCQVDSQVTMMFWYRQQPGQSLTLIATANQGSEATYESGFVIDKFPISRPNLTFSTLTVSNMSPEDSSIYLCSVRDGEKLFFGSGTQLSVL.

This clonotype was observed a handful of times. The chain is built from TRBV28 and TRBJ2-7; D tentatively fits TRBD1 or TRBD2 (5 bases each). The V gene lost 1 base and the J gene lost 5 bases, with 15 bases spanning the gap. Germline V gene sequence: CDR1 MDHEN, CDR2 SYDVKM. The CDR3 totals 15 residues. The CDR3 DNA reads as TGTGCCAGCAGTTTATTTGGCAGGGACGGGCACGAGCAGTACTTC. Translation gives CASSLFGRDGHEQYF.

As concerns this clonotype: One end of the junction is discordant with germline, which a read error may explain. CDR3 DNA sequence: TGTGCCAGTATTATAGTAGGACTAGACGAGCAGTTCTTC. This sequence encodes CASIIVGLDEQFF. The rearrangement joins TRBV19 to TRBJ2-1, with TRBD2 matching over 7 bases. Germline V lookup: CDR1 LNHDA, CDR2 SQIVND (reference sequence). The CDR3 loop spans 13 amino acids.

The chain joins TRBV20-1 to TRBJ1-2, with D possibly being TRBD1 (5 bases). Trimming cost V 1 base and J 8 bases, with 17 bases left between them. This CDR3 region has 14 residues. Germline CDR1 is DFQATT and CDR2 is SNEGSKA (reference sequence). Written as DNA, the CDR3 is TGCAGTGCTAGAGCCTCAGGGAAATCAGTGGGCTACACCTTC. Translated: CSARASGKSVGYTF.

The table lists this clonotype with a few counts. CDR3 in amino acids: CATSDPGHLWPQHF. The CDR3, as DNA: TGTGCCACCAGTGATCCTGGACACCTATGGCCCCAGCATTTT. The chain joins TRBV24-1 to TRBJ1-5; a possible D gene is TRBD1 (5 bases). V lost 3 bases and J lost 9, with 14 bases in between. CDR1 is KGHDR, CDR2 SFDVKD, per germline. This CDR3 comprises 14 residues.

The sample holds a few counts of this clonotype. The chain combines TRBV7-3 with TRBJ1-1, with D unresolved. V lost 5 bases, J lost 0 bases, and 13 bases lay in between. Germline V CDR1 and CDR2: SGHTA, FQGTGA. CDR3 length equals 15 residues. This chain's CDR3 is CASSPTTSLNTEAFF. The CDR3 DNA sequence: TGTGCCAGCAGCCCAACGACAAGCCTGAACACTGAAGCTTTCTTT.

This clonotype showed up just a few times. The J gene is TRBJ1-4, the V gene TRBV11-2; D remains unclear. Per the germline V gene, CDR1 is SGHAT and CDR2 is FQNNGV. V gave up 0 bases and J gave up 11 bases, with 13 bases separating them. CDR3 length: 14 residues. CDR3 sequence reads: CASSLEGGRAKLFF. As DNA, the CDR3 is TGTGCCAGCAGCTTAGAGGGCGGTCGTGCGAAACTGTTTTTT.

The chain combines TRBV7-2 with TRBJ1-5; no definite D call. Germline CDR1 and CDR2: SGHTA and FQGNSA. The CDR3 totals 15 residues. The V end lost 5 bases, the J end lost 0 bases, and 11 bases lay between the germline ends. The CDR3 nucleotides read TGTGCCAGCAGCCCGACCCCCACTAGCAATCAGCCCCAGCATTTT. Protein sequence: CASSPTPTSNQPQHF.

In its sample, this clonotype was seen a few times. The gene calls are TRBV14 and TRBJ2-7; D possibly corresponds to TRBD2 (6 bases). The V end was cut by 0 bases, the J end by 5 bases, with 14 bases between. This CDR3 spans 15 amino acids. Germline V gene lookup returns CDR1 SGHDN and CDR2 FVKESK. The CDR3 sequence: CASSQESGEVDEQYF. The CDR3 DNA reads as TGTGCCAGCAGCCAAGAGTCGGGAGAAGTCGACGAGCAGTACTTC.

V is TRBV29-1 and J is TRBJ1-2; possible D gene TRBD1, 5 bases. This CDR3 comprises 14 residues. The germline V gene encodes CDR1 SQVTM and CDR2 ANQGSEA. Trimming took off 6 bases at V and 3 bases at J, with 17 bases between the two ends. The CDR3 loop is CSVPNRGSDYGYTF. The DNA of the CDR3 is TGCAGCGTCCCCAATAGGGGTTCCGACTATGGCTACACCTTC.

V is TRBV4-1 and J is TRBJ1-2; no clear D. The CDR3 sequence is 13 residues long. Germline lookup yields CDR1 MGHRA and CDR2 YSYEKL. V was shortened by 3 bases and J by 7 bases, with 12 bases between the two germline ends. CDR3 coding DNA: TGCGCCAGCAGCCAGGTTGGTCCAATTGGCTACACCTTC. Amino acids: CASSQVGPIGYTF.

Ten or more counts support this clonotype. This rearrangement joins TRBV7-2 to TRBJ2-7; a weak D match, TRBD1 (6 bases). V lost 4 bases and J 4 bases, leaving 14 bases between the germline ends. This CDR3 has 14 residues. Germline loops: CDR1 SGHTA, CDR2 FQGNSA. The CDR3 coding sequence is TGTGCCAGCAGCTCTCAGGGGAGAGGGTACGAGCAGTACTTC. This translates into CASSSQGRGYEQYF.

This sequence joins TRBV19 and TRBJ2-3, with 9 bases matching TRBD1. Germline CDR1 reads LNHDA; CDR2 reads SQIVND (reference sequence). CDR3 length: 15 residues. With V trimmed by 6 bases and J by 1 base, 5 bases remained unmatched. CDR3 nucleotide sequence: TGTGCCAGTAGCGACAGGGGGTTCGGCACAGATACGCAGTATTTT. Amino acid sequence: CASSDRGFGTDTQYF.

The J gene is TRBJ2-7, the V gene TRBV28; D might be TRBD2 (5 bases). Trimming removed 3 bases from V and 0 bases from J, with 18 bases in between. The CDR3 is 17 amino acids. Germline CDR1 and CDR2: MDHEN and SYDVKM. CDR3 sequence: CASSFSLAPAGSYEQYF. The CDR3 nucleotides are TGTGCCAGCAGTTTCTCGCTGGCCCCGGCGGGCTCCTACGAGCAGTACTTC.

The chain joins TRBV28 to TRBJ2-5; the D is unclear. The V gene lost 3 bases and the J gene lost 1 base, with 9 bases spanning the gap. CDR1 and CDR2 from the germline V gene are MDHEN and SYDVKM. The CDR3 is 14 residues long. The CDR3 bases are TGTGCCAGCAGTTTTTCGCAGAGCCAAGAGACCCAGTACTTC. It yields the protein CASSFSQSQETQYF.

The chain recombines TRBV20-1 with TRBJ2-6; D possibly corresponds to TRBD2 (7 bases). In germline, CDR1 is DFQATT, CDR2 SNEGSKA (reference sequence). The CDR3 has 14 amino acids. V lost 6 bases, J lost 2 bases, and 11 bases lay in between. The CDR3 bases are TGCAGTGCCACGGGGGGCCCTGGGGCCAACGTCCTGACTTTC. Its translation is CSATGGPGANVLTF.